The TCR beta chain under discussion was sequenced for a study of CD8+ T cells in alopecia areata. As for the study in general: Administration of oral tofacitinib to treated patients was at 5 to 10 mg twice daily. Scoring of treated patients' severity used the percentage of affected scalp area. Study-wide results and limits: Lesional scalp exceeded normal scalp in clonality, especially in alopecia totalis/universalis. Besides other cells, scalp samples also yield sequences of resident alphabeta T cells from normal skin.

RNA extraction was followed by reverse transcription into cDNA, which acted as the sequencing template. The repertoire was sequenced with immunoSEQ multiplex PCR; TCRdb's copy has only in-frame clones and lacks some. The sample yields roughly 190,000 clones, 64% seen once. Treatment given: oral pan-JAK inhibitor, 5-10 mg twice daily. This clone was recorded a few times. Its antigen remains unidentified. The TCR comes from a human donor with alopecia areata. Sequencing was performed on CD4+ T cells sorted from blood, taken at approximately week 50, from a patient treated with tofacitinib.

The CDR3 DNA is TGCAGCGTCAGTAGCTCCTACAATGAGCAGTTCTTC. Translation gives CSVSSSYNEQFF. This chain connects TRBV29-1 to TRBJ2-1; no definite D call. This CDR3 is built from 12 residues. Germline V gene sequence: CDR1 SQVTM, CDR2 ANQGSEA. The ends were cut back, 6 bases at V and 0 bases at J, with 6 bases in the middle.